The 13 T cell receptor beta chains presented below share a single source sample, sequenced in a study of T cell responses to AZD1222 COVID-19 vaccine. Method: immunoSEQ multiplex PCR; TCRdb's copy keeps in-frame clones and lacks some. The sample has 100,000 to 150,000 clones; roughly 90% are singletons. The input for sequencing was peripheral blood, taken on day 0 of AZD1222 vaccination. These TCRs come from an adult in good health.

The chain has TRBV5-4 and TRBJ2-1; 7 nucleotides agree with TRBD2. Germline V gives CDR1 SGHNT, CDR2 YYREEE (reference sequence). Trimming took 1 base from V and 7 from J; bases not matched to a gene: 8. CDR3 length: 15 residues. CDR3 DNA sequence: TGTGCCAGCAGCTTGTACGGCCCCGGGGGGAATGAGCAGTTCTTC. As protein: CASSLYGPGGNEQFF.

CDR3 DNA: TGTGCCAGCAGCTTGGCCGAGGGGGTGGGGTATGGCTACACCTTC. It specifies CASSLAEGVGYGYTF. The chain joins TRBV5-4 to TRBJ1-2; weak D call: TRBD1 (6 bases). CDR1 SGHNT and CDR2 YYREEE come from the germline V gene (reference sequence). Trimming shortened V by 0 bases and J by 5 bases, and 14 bases separated the two germline ends. The length of the CDR3 is 15 residues.

This chain links TRBV5-1 with TRBJ1-4, with D perhaps TRBD1 (5 bases). This CDR3 is 14 amino acids long. V lost 6 bases, J lost 5 bases, and 14 bases lay in between. The germline CDR1 and CDR2 sequences are SGHRS and YFSETQ. CDR3 nucleotide sequence: TGCGCCAGCACGACCGGGACTGGGAATGAAAAACTGTTTTTT. Its translation: CASTTGTGNEKLFF.

The count of this clone is one. The V and J genes are TRBV6-5 and TRBJ2-7, with 12 bases lining up with TRBD2. The germline gives CDR1 MNHEY, CDR2 SVGAGI. The CDR3 sequence is 15 residues long. The J segment lost 3 bases and the V segment lost 6 bases, leaving 6 bases of the junction unmatched. This CDR3 reads CASRAGLAGHYEQYF. The DNA for the CDR3 is TGTGCCAGCAGGGCCGGACTAGCGGGGCACTACGAGCAGTACTTC.

This clone was seen only a few times. The chain joins TRBV2 to TRBJ2-2, with D possibly being TRBD2 (5 bases). From germline, CDR1 is SNHLY and CDR2 FYNNEI. Trimming removed 3 bases at V and 3 bases at J, with 11 bases between. The CDR3 is made up of 15 amino acids. Written as DNA, the CDR3 is TGTGCCAGCAGTGAGATACTCGGGGACACCGGGGAGCTGTTTTTT. Amino acid sequence: CASSEILGDTGELFF.

This clone was seen more than once but under ten times. V usage is TRBV10-3 and J usage is TRBJ2-7, with 7 bases fitting TRBD2. The germline V gene encodes CDR1 ENHRY and CDR2 SYGVKD. The J segment lost 1 base and the V segment lost 8 bases, leaving 5 bases of the junction unmatched. This CDR3 has 13 amino acids. CDR3 residues: CAIGREGSYEQYF. CDR3 bases: TGTGCCATCGGGAGGGAGGGATCCTACGAGCAGTACTTC.

This chain links TRBV2 with TRBJ2-1; the D call may be TRBD1 or TRBD2 (5 bases each). The germline gives CDR1 SNHLY, CDR2 FYNNEI. Trimming pared 1 base from V and 5 bases from J, leaving 9 bases between. The CDR3 sequence is 14 residues long. CDR3 in amino acids: CASSEEWDHNEQFF. The DNA of the CDR3 is TGTGCCAGCAGTGAAGAGTGGGACCACAATGAGCAGTTCTTC.

The chain recombines TRBV29-1 with TRBJ2-7, with D hard to call. Germline V lookup: CDR1 SQVTM, CDR2 ANQGSEA. CDR3 length equals 11 residues. V dropped 3 bases and J dropped 4 bases, with 7 bases sitting between them. Here the CDR3 reads CSVEVLYEQYF. CDR3 bases: TGCAGCGTTGAGGTCCTTTACGAGCAGTACTTC.

The chain combines TRBV4-2 with TRBJ1-4, with 8 nucleotides matching TRBD1. CDR3 length: 17 amino acids. Trimming cost V 2 bases and J 7 bases; bases outside gene matches: 12. CDR1 LGHNA and CDR2 YNFKEQ come from the germline V gene. This chain's CDR3 is CASSQPGRGRAGEKLFF. CDR3 in DNA: TGTGCCAGCAGCCAACCCGGCAGGGGGCGGGCCGGTGAAAAACTGTTTTTT.

This chain joins TRBV5-4 and TRBJ2-5, with TRBD2 matching 8 bases. The CDR3 is 15 amino acids. Trimming cost V 0 bases and J 0 bases; bases outside gene matches: 1. CDR1 and CDR2 from the germline V gene are SGHNT and YYREEE (reference sequence). In DNA, the CDR3 is TGTGCCAGCAGCTTGGGCGGGGGGAACCAAGAGACCCAGTACTTC. Its translation is CASSLGGGNQETQYF.

This chain uses TRBV6-1 with TRBJ1-5; D may be TRBD1 (5 bases). The CDR3 length is 18 residues. The V gene's germline CDR1 is MNHNS and CDR2 SASEGT. Between the trimmed V and J ends, which lost 4 bases and 0 bases, there was a span of 19 bases. CDR3 coding DNA: TGTGCCAGCAGTGGTCCAGGGTCGACCATTCATAGCAATCAGCCCCAGCATTTT. Translation gives CASSGPGSTIHSNQPQHF.

V gene TRBV28 combines with J gene TRBJ1-1, with D uncertain. CDR1 and CDR2 (germline): MDHEN, SYDVKM. CDR3 size: 13 residues. V was cut by 4 bases and J by 1 base, with 7 bases left in between. CDR3 DNA sequence: TGTGCCAGCAGTTCAGGAAGGAACACTGAAGCTTTCTTT. Its protein product is CASSSGRNTEAFF. Supplemented by reference TRBV28 and TRBJ1-1, the full variable domain reads DVKVTQSSRYLVKRTGEKVFLECVQDMDHENMFWYRQDPGLGLRLIYFSYDVKMKEKGDIPEGYSVSREKKERFSLILESASTNQTSMYLCASSSGRNTEAFFGQGTRLTVV.

This chain uses TRBV4-1 with TRBJ1-2, with a weak D call TRBD1 (6 bases). Germline V gene data show CDR1 as MGHRA and CDR2 as YSYEKL. CDR3 length: 14 amino acids. The V and J ends lost 0 bases and 4 bases respectively, with 9 bases between them. CDR3 amino acids: CASSQETGTYGYTF. CDR3 in DNA: TGCGCCAGCAGCCAAGAGACAGGAACCTATGGCTACACCTTC.